This is a list of T cell receptor beta chains from one sample in a study of blood T cell repertoires in COVID-19. Libraries were prepared by immunoSEQ multiplex PCR; TCRdb keeps only in-frame clonotypes and omits some of them. Among around 160,000 clones listed, 90% to 95% were seen once. The specimen sequenced was peripheral blood. These receptor sequences come from a woman aged 55-69 years with COVID-19, enrolled during active disease. Each CDR3 is given with its conserved first and last residue. Each record gives: D gene, J gene, V gene, clone size, CDR3 DNA, CDR3 protein. The D gene is left open where the match is weak. Clone size appears in some rows only: once, few, many, or a class for an expanded clone.

NA | TRBJ1-2 | TRBV4-2 | NA | TGTGCCAGCAGCCAAGATAGCGGGTGGCCAGGAACTAACTATGGCTACACCTTC | CASSQDSGWPGTNYGYTF
TRBD1 | TRBJ1-1 | TRBV12-3/TRBV12-4 | NA | TGTGCCAGCAGTCTCCACAGGGGCACTGAAGCTTTCTTT | CASSLHRGTEAFF
TRBD1 | TRBJ2-1 | TRBV4-2 | NA | TGTGCCAGCAGCCCCCGGACAGGGGACTTTAATGAGCAGTTCTTC | CASSPRTGDFNEQFF
NA | TRBJ2-1 | TRBV6-2/TRBV6-3 | NA | TGTGCCAGCAGTTACTTCCCTTGGACAGCTGGGAATGAGCAGTTCTTC | CASSYFPWTAGNEQFF
TRBD2 | TRBJ2-1 | TRBV2 | NA | TGTGCCAGCCGCCGGACTAGCGGAAACAATGAGCAGTTCTTC | CASRRTSGNNEQFF
TRBD2 | TRBJ2-3 | TRBV10-3 | NA | TGTGCCATCAGTGAGTCTGCGGGGGGAGCAGATACGCAGTATTTT | CAISESAGGADTQYF
TRBD1 | TRBJ1-4 | TRBV18 | NA | TGTGCCAGCTCATCGGACAGGGGTAATGAAAAACTGTTTTTT | CASSSDRGNEKLFF
NA | TRBJ2-2 | TRBV4-1 | once | TGCGCCAGCAGCCTAGAAGGGGCTAAATGGACCGGGGAGCTGTTTTTT | CASSLEGAKWTGELFF
TRBD1 | TRBJ1-6 | TRBV10-3 | NA | TGTGCCATCAGGCCAGCCGGACAGGGGGATTCACCCCTCCACTTT | CAIRPAGQGDSPLHF
NA | TRBJ2-2 | TRBV6-4 | NA | TGTGCCAGCAGTCCGAATCAAGCTAACGGGGAGCTGTTTTTT | CASSPNQANGELFF
TRBD1 | TRBJ1-2 | TRBV7-8 | NA | TGTGCCAGCAGCTTCTCGACAGGGGGCAATTATGGCTACACCTTC | CASSFSTGGNYGYTF
TRBD1 | TRBJ1-5 | TRBV6-1 | NA | TGTGCCAGCAGTGTAGGCCGAGGACAGGGATATCAGCCCCAGCATTTT | CASSVGRGQGYQPQHF
NA | TRBJ2-1 | TRBV3-1/TRBV3-2 | NA | TGTGCCAGCAGCCAAGGATTCCTAGTAGTCAATGAGCAGTTCTTC | CASSQGFLVVNEQFF
NA | TRBJ1-2 | TRBV6-5 | NA | TGTGCCAGTGGGGGAGGGCAAGTCTACACCTTC | CASGGGQVYTF
NA | TRBJ1-2 | TRBV5-1 | NA | TGCGCCAGCAGCTTGGGGCAGTCCTATGGCTACACCTTC | CASSLGQSYGYTF
NA | TRBJ2-6 | TRBV9 | NA | TGTGCCAGCAGCCCCCCCAGGGCTTCAGGGGCCAACGTCCTGACTTTC | CASSPPRASGANVLTF